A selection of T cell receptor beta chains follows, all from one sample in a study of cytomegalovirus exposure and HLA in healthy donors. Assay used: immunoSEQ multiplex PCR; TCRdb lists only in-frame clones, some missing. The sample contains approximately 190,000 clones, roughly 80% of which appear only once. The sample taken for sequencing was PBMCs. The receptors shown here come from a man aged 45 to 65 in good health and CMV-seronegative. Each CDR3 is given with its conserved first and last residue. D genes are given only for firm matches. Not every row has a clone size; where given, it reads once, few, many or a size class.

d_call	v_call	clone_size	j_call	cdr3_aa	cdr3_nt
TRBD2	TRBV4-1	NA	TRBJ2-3	CASSQSGGRKDTQYF	TGCGCCAGCAGCCAATCGGGGGGGCGCAAAGATACGCAGTATTTT
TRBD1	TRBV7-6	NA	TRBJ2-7	CASSFGTGDYEQYF	TGTGCCAGCAGCTTTGGGACAGGGGACTACGAGCAGTACTTC
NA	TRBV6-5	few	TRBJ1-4	CASGDGREKLFF	TGTGCCAGCGGAGATGGGAGGGAAAAACTGTTTTTT
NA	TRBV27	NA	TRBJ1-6	CASSIKGLGYSPLHF	TGTGCCAGCTCAATAAAGGGGTTGGGGTATTCACCCCTCCACTTT
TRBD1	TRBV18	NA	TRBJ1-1	CASSPRQGALNTEAFF	TGTGCCAGCTCACCACGCCAGGGGGCATTGAACACTGAAGCTTTCTTT
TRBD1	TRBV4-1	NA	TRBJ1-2	CASSQDDRGNYGYTF	TGCGCCAGCAGCCAAGATGACAGGGGTAACTATGGCTACACCTTC
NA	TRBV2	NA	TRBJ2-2	CASIGGAGELFF	TGTGCCAGCATCGGGGGAGCCGGGGAGCTGTTTTTT
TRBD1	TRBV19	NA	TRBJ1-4	CASGGQVNEKLFF	TGTGCCAGCGGGGGACAGGTTAATGAAAAACTGTTTTTT
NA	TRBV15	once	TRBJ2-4	CATSREQADKNIQYF	TGTGCCACCAGCAGAGAACAGGCAGACAAAAACATTCAGTACTTC
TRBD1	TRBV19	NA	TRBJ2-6	CASSSKGAGANVLTF	TGTGCCTCCAGTAGTAAGGGGGCAGGGGCCAACGTCCTGACTTTC
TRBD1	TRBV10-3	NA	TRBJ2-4	CAISESIGGQAKNIQYF	TGTGCCATCAGTGAGTCAATAGGGGGCCAGGCCAAAAACATTCAGTACTTC
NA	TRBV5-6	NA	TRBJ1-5	CASSLKHGTNQPQHF	TGTGCCAGCAGCTTAAAACATGGTACCAATCAGCCCCAGCATTTT
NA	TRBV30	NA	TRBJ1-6	CAWTRLYNSPLHF	TGTGCCTGGACTCGTCTCTATAATTCACCCCTCCACTTT
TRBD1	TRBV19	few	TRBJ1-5	CASRPYRQGGNQPQHF	TGTGCCAGTAGGCCCTATCGACAGGGAGGTAATCAGCCCCAGCATTTT
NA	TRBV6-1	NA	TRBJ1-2	CASSEDRRTLGYTF	TGTGCCAGCAGTGAAGACAGAAGAACCTTAGGCTACACCTTC
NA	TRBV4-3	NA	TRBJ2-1	CASSQDLGGPSSYNEQFF	TGCGCCAGCAGCCAAGATCTGGGGGGGCCGAGCTCCTACAATGAGCAGTTCTTC